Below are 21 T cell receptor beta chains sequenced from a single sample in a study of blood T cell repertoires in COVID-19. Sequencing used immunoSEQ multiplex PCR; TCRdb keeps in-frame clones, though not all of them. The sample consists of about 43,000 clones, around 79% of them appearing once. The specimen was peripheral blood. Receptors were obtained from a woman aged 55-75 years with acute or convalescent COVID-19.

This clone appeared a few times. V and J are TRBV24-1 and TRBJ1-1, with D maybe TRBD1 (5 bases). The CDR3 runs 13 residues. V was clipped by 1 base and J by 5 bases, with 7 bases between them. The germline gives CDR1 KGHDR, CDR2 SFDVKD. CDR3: CATSDFRGTEAFF. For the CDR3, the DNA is TGTGCCACCAGTGATTTTAGGGGAACTGAAGCTTTCTTT.

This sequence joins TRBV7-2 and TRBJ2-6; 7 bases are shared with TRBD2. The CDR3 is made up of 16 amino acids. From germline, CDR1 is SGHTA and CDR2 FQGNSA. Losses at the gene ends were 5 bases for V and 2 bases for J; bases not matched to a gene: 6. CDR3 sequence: CASSPRGGTGANVLTF. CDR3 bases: TGTGCCAGCAGCCCACGCGGGGGAACTGGGGCCAACGTCCTGACTTTC.

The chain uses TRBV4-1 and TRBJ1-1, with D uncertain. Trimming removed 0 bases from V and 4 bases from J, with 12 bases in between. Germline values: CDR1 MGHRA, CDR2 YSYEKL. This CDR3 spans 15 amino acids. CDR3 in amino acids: CASSQDSGRGTEAFF. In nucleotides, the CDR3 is TGCGCCAGCAGCCAAGATTCGGGCCGGGGCACTGAAGCTTTCTTT.

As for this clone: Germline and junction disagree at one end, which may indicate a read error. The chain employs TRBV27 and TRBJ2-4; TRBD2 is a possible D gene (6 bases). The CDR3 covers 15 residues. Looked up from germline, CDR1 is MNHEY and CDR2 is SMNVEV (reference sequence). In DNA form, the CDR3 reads TGTGCCAGCAGTTTATCGGGTAGCCCGGGGGATTCTAGGCACTTC. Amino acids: CASSLSGSPGDSRHF.

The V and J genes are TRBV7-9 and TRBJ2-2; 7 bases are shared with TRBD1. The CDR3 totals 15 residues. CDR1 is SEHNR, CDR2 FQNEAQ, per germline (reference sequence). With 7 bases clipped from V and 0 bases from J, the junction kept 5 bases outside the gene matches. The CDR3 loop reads CASNPDRANTGELFF. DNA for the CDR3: TGTGCCAGCAACCCCGACAGGGCGAACACCGGGGAGCTGTTTTTT. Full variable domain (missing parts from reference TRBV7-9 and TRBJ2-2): DTGVSQNPRHKITKRGQNVTFRCDPISEHNRLYWYRQTLGQGPEFLTYFQNEAQLEKSRLLSDRFSAERPKGSFSTLEIQRTEQGDSAMYLCASNPDRANTGELFFGEGSRLTVL.

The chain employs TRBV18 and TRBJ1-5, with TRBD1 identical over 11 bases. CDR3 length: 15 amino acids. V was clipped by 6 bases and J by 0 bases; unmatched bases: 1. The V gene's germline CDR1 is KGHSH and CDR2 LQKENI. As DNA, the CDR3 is TGTGCCAGCTCGGGACAGGGGGTTAGCAATCAGCCCCAGCATTTT. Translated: CASSGQGVSNQPQHF.

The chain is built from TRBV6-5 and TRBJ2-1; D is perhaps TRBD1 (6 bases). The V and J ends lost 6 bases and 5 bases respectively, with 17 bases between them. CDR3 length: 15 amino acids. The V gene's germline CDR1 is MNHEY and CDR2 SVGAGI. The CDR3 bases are TGTGCCAGCAGCCTTACCCCGGACAGAAACAATGAGCAGTTCTTC. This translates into CASSLTPDRNNEQFF.

The CDR3 loop reads CASSWDSYEQYF. Written as DNA, the CDR3 is TGTGCCAGCAGCTGGGACAGCTACGAGCAGTACTTC. The chain employs TRBV6-2 or TRBV6-3 and TRBJ2-7, with 7 bases aligning to TRBD1. CDR1 is MNHEY and CDR2 is SVGEGT in the germline V gene. The CDR3 is 12 residues long. The J segment lost 3 bases and the V segment lost 6 bases, leaving 2 bases of the junction unmatched.

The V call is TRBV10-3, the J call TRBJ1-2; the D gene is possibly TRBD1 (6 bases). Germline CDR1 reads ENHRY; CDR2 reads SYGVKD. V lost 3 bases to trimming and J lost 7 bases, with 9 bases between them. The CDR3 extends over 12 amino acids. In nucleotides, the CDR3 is TGTGCCATCAGTGATCAGGGGCCTGGCTACACCTTC. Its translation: CAISDQGPGYTF.

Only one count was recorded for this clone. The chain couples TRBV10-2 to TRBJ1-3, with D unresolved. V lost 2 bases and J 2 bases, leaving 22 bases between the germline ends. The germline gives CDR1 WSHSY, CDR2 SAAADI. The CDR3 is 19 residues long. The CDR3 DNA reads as TGCGCCAGCAGTGAGCCGACCCTCGGGAGGGCGAGTACTGGAAACACCATATATTTT. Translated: CASSEPTLGRASTGNTIYF.

This CDR3 is CASSRGGRSGANVLTF. The CDR3 DNA reads as TGTGCCAGCAGCCGGGGGGGCCGCTCTGGGGCCAACGTCCTGACTTTC. V is TRBV11-1 and J is TRBJ2-6; TRBD2 matches 8 bases. This CDR3 has 16 amino acids. V lost 5 bases, J lost 0 bases, and 3 bases stayed unmatched. Per germline, CDR1 SGHAT and CDR2 FQDESV (reference sequence).

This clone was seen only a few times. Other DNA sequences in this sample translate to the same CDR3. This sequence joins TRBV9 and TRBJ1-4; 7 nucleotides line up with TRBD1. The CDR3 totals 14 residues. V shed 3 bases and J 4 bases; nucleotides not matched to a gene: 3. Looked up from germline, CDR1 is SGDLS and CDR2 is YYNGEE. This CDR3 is CASSATGSNEKLFF. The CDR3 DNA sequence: TGTGCCAGCAGCGCGACAGGGAGTAATGAAAAACTGTTTTTT.

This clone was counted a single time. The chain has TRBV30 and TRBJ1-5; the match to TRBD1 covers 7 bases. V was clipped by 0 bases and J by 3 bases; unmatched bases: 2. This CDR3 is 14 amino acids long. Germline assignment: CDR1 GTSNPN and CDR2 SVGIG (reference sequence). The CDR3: CAWSVQGTNQPQHF. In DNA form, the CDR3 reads TGTGCCTGGAGTGTACAGGGGACCAATCAGCCCCAGCATTTT.

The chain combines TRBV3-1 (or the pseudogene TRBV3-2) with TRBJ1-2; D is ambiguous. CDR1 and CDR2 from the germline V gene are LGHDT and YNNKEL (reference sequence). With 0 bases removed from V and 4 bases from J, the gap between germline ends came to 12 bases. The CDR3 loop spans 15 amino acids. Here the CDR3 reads CASSQDGQNPYGYTF. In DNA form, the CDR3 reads TGTGCCAGCAGCCAAGATGGGCAGAATCCCTATGGCTACACCTTC.

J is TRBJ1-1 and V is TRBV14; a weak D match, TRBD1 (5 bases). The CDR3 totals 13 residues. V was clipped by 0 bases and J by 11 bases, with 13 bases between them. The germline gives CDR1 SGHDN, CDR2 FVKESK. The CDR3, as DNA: TGTGCCAGCAGCCAAGATCCCCTCCGGGGGGCTTTCTTT. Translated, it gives CASSQDPLRGAFF.

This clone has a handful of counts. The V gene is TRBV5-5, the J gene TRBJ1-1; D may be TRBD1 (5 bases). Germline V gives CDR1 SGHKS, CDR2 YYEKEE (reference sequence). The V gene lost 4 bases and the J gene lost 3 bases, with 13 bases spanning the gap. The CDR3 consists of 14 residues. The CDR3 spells CASSRPGVHTEAFF. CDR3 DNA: TGTGCCAGCAGCAGACCGGGGGTCCACACTGAAGCTTTCTTT.

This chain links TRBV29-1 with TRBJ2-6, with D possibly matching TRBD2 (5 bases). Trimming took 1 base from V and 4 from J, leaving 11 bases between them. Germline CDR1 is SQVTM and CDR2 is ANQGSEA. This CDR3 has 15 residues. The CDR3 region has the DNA TGCAGCGTTGAAGGTGAGGGAACCGGGGCCAACGTCCTGACTTTC. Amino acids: CSVEGEGTGANVLTF.

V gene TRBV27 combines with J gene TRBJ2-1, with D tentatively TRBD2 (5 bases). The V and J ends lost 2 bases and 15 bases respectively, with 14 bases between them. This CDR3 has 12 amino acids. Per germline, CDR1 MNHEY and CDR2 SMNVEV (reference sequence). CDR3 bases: TGTGCCAGCAGTTTAGACCGCCGCGGGTGGTTCTTC. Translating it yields CASSLDRRGWFF.

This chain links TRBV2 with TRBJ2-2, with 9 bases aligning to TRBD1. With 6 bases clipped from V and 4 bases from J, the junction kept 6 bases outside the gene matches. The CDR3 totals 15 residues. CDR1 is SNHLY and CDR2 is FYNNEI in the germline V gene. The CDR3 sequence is CASSETTGGTGELFF. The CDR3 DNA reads TGTGCCAGCAGCGAGACGACAGGGGGCACCGGGGAGCTGTTTTTT. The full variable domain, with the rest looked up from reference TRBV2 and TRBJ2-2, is EPEVTQTPSHQVTQMGQEVILRCVPISNHLYFYWYRQILGQKVEFLVSFYNNEISEKSEIFDDQFSVERPDGSNFTLKIRSTKLEDSAMYFCASSETTGGTGELFFGEGSRLTVL.

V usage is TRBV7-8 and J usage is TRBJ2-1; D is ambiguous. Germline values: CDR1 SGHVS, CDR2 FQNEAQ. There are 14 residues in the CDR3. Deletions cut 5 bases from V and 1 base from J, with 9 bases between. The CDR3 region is CASSAHSSYNEQFF. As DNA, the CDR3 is TGTGCCAGCAGCGCGCATTCGTCCTACAATGAGCAGTTCTTC.

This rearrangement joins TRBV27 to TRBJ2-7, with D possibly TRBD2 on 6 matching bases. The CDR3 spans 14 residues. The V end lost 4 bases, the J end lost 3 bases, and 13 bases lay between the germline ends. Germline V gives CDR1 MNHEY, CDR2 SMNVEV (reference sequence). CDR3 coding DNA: TGTGCCAGCAGTTCCCTGGGGGGTTTCTACGAGCAGTACTTC. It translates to CASSSLGGFYEQYF.